The rows below give T cell receptor beta chains drawn from one sample of a study of blood T cell repertoires in COVID-19. The table came from immunoSEQ multiplex PCR; TCRdb's copy has only in-frame clones and leaves some out. The sample consists of 150,000 to 200,000 clones, just under 80% of them appearing once. The sequencing sample was made of peripheral blood. These receptors all stem from a man aged 70-80 years with active or convalescent COVID-19. The CDR3 runs from the conserved cysteine through the conserved F or W. Fields, in order: V gene, D gene, clone size, CDR3 length, J gene, CDR3 DNA, CDR3 protein. D genes are given only for firm matches. Expanded clones get a size class; other rows say once, few or many, or leave the size out.

TRBV5-1	NA	few	14	TRBJ2-2	TGCGCCAGCGAAAGTGGGGGCCAAGCCGGGGAGCTGTTTTTT	CASESGGQAGELFF
TRBV5-1	NA	NA	15	TRBJ2-3	TGCGCCAGCAGCTTGTCGGGGTTAGGTACAGATACGCAGTATTTT	CASSLSGLGTDTQYF
TRBV30	NA	NA	14	TRBJ1-1	TGTGCCTGGAGTGCCGGTTCGGAGGGCACTGAAGCTTTCTTT	CAWSAGSEGTEAFF
TRBV9	NA	NA	18	TRBJ2-2	TGTGCCAGCAGCCCGAGCTTGAGTAGATCCGCGAACACCGGGGAGCTGTTTTTT	CASSPSLSRSANTGELFF
TRBV6-6	NA	NA	12	TRBJ1-1	TGTGCCAGCAGTTACTCGGAGTCTGAAGCTTTCTTT	CASSYSESEAFF
TRBV9	TRBD2	NA	15	TRBJ2-3	TGTGCCAGCAGCTTTACCGCGGGGGGCACAGATACGCAGTATTTT	CASSFTAGGTDTQYF
TRBV5-4	NA	once	16	TRBJ1-2	TGTGCCAGCAGCTTGGCCGGATTCGGGGGGGCCGACGGCTACACCTTC	CASSLAGFGGADGYTF
TRBV7-9	NA	NA	15	TRBJ1-5	TGTGCCAGCAGCTCCTTGGGCACGTCGGGGCAGCCCCAGCATTTT	CASSSLGTSGQPQHF
TRBV10-3	TRBD2	NA	13	TRBJ2-1	TGTGCCATCACGGCCGCGGCGGGAGCTGAGCAGTTCTTC	CAITAAAGAEQFF
TRBV30	NA	NA	16	TRBJ1-3	TGTGCCTGGAGTGGGGAGGGGGGCCCCTCTGGAAACACCATATATTTT	CAWSGEGGPSGNTIYF
TRBV4-1	NA	NA	16	TRBJ2-5	TGCGCCAGCAGCCAAGAAGTACACAGGGGGGGGGAGACCCAGTACTTC	CASSQEVHRGGETQYF
TRBV6-5	TRBD2	once	14	TRBJ2-2	TGTGCCAGCACCACGGGACTAGCCACCGGGGAGCTGTTTTTT	CASTTGLATGELFF
TRBV6-1	TRBD2	NA	17	TRBJ2-5	TGTGCCAGCAGTGAAAAGGAATTAGCGGGAGTAAGGGAGACCCAGTACTTC	CASSEKELAGVRETQYF
TRBV6-6	TRBD2	few	18	TRBJ2-3	TGTGCCAGCAGTCAAAACCCAACCGGCGGGAGGGCCACAGATACGCAGTATTTT	CASSQNPTGGRATDTQYF
TRBV6-5	TRBD2	NA	14	TRBJ2-2	TGTGCCAGCAGACTAGCGGGAGTTGTCGGGGAGCTGTTTTTT	CASRLAGVVGELFF
TRBV6-6	TRBD1	once	14	TRBJ1-1	TGTGCCAGCAGTTACCCGGACAGGGCTACTGAAGCTTTCTTT	CASSYPDRATEAFF
TRBV12-5	TRBD1	NA	15	TRBJ2-5	TGTGCTAGTGGTTTGGGAGACAGGGGGTTGGAGACCCAGTACTTC	CASGLGDRGLETQYF
TRBV20-1	NA	few	13	TRBJ1-5	TGCAGTGCTAGTGACGGAGGCAATCAGCCCCAGCATTTT	CSASDGGNQPQHF
TRBV11-2	TRBD1	once	17	TRBJ1-2	TGTGCCAGCAGTCCGAGACAACTACAGGGGATCATGGGGGGCTACACCTTC	CASSPRQLQGIMGGYTF
TRBV13	TRBD1	NA	14	TRBJ1-2	TGTGCCAGCAGCATCCGGACAGGGGCGGGAGGCTACACCTTC	CASSIRTGAGGYTF
TRBV5-1	TRBD1	NA	12	TRBJ1-1	TGCGCCAGCAGCCCCGGACAGGGTGAAGCTTTCTTT	CASSPGQGEAFF
TRBV30	NA	NA	14	TRBJ2-3	TGTGCCTGGAGTAAAAGCGTGTACACAGATACGCAGTATTTT	CAWSKSVYTDTQYF
TRBV7-8	NA	NA	15	TRBJ1-4	TGTGCCAGCAGCTTAAATCTGGGGGGTGATGAAAAACTGTTTTTT	CASSLNLGGDEKLFF
TRBV7-3	TRBD1	NA	14	TRBJ1-6	TGTGCCAGCAGTGGGGACAGAGATAATTCACCCCTCCACTTT	CASSGDRDNSPLHF
TRBV4-3	TRBD1	NA	17	TRBJ1-2	TGCGCCAGCAGCCAAGTCCTCTGGGACAGGGATGACTATGGCTACACCTTC	CASSQVLWDRDDYGYTF
TRBV7-2	NA	NA	16	TRBJ2-2	TGTGCCAGCAGCTTAGCAGGTTCCGTGGGGCCCGGGGAGCTGTTTTTT	CASSLAGSVGPGELFF
TRBV14	NA	NA	15	TRBJ1-2	TGTGCCAGCAGCCCCCTATGGGGGCAAACCAATGGCTACACCTTC	CASSPLWGQTNGYTF
TRBV20-1	NA	NA	12	TRBJ1-2	TGCAGTGCTAGTCGGGGAGGCTATGGCTACACCTTC	CSASRGGYGYTF
TRBV18	NA	few	15	TRBJ2-7	TGTGCCAGCTCACCAAACGCCCTGAGCTCCTACGAGCAGTACTTC	CASSPNALSSYEQYF
TRBV30	NA	once	14	TRBJ2-5	TGTGCCTGGAGTGTTCGTGGCGGGACTGAGACCCAGTACTTC	CAWSVRGGTETQYF
TRBV5-4	NA	few	13	TRBJ2-3	TGTGCCAGCAGCTTGGTTCTGAGAGATACGCAGTATTTT	CASSLVLRDTQYF
TRBV30	NA	NA	13	TRBJ1-6	TGTGCCTGGAGATCAAGGGGTGATTCACCCCTCCACTTT	CAWRSRGDSPLHF
TRBV5-6	NA	once	13	TRBJ1-1	TGTGCCAGCAGTGGGGAGGCGAACACTGAAGCTTTCTTT	CASSGEANTEAFF
TRBV7-8	NA	NA	18	TRBJ1-5	TGTGCCAGCAGCTCCACCCGCGGGGGGGCGATGGGCAATCAGCCCCAGCATTTT	CASSSTRGGAMGNQPQHF
TRBV10-1	NA	NA	17	TRBJ1-1	TGCGCCAGCAGTGACATCACATCGGGGGGCCAAGGCACTGAAGCTTTCTTT	CASSDITSGGQGTEAFF
TRBV5-1	NA	NA	15	TRBJ1-3	TGCGCCAGCAGCTTGGAGCCTCGCTCTGGAAACACCATATATTTT	CASSLEPRSGNTIYF